The text below deals with one T cell receptor (beta chain). This clone was detected only a few times. No antigen is known for it. Base qualities are not at hand, and no much larger clone is one base apart. The cohort comprised some 700 healthy bone marrow donors. All cohort members were sampled while nominally healthy, although unrecorded immune exposures were likely present. The donor tested CMV seronegative and was one of the 352 seronegative cohort members. A peripheral blood sample was collected from each donor, and TCR beta sequencing was performed on peripheral blood mononuclear cells. The Qiagen DNeasy Blood Extraction Kit was used to extract genomic DNA from the blood cell samples. According to the germline V gene (reference sequence), CDR1 reads SGHNT and CDR2 reads YYREEE. The CDR3, cysteine through phenylalanine, is 17 amino acids long. Of all the DNA, just the CDR3 is kept, 51 bases in frame from base 1. Trimming accounts for 4 bases at V and 3 bases at J, while the number of junction bases matched to no gene is 13.

These data belong to a study of cytomegalovirus exposure and HLA in healthy donors (dated by TCRdb to 2015 to 2018). With respect to the entire study: In an earlier analysis of approximately 500 of the donors, under 300 Gb of sequence data and about 110 million unique TCR beta sequences from 180 million or so T cells were reported. Genome-wide SNP genotypes for about 65% of the roughly 670 donors were used in a later genetic analysis, which treated that subset as a discovery cohort. Across 300 to 500 genotyped donors of the cohort, an average of about 240,000 unique TCR beta nucleotide sequences per donor were sequenced, and 15% to 20% of those sequences were non-productive. All discovery cohort repertoires had been generated using a single sequencing platform. Several DR-DQ haplotypes were treated as single units for association and clustering because of strong linkage in the cohort. The number of typed donors differed by locus: about 620-640 for A, B, C, DRB1 and DQB1; approximately 540 for DQA1; approximately 600 for DPA1; and around 490 for DPB1. The T cell repertoires of around 730 subjects were profiled by immunosequencing and related to cytomegalovirus serostatus. A later analysis re-examined previously published TCR beta repertoires from more than 650 donors and added high-resolution HLA genotyping to investigate patterns of TCR occurrence. An early release covering roughly 580 HLA-typed donors comprised 250 to 350 gigabases of sequencing data and approximately 80 million unique TCR sequences. Besides the first cohort of 666 subjects, a separate validation cohort made up of 120 different subjects was used. To decide whether each TCR beta V gene segment behaved as functional or pseudogenic, an earlier analysis of 587 of the donors relied on high-throughput TCR beta sequencing. HLA typing covered class I and class II loci at four-digit resolution. Rather than drawing on any new phenotypic data, the later analysis identified candidate immune exposures from TCR beta sequences and the way those sequences occurred across donors. The aim of the study was to test whether cataloging public T cell receptors could identify signatures of past pathogen exposure. The genetic ancestry cluster associated with self-reported Caucasian donors included 65% to 90% of the 300 to 450 genotyped donors. The study combined high-throughput TCR immunosequencing, statistical association of individual TCRs with disease status, and machine learning to predict cytomegalovirus infection status. Donor age, sex, ethnicity and CMV serostatus were collected together with the repertoire data. Results the study describes overall, beyond this receptor: For the cohort, immune exposure information was limited to CMV serostatus. Three of the identified cytomegalovirus-associated TCR beta chains were confirmed in vitro to be specific for cytomegalovirus antigens. The earlier analysis of approximately 560 of the donors excluded some 15 rarely observed V segments, including chromosome 9 orphons, because counts were too low. In a later analysis, TCR association rates were found to vary across HLA loci, with the most associated TCRs seen for DRB1 alleles and the fewest for HLA-C alleles. The classifier was reported to diagnose cytomegalovirus status with high specificity and sensitivity in both the original and validation cohorts. The study gave a list of some 150 TCR beta chains associated with cytomegalovirus. Compared with the approximately 700-donor mean, donors in an Asian-associated ancestry cluster had fewer N-insertions in productive TCRs, according to a later genetic analysis. Strong co-occurrence of HLA alleles, especially DR and DQ, made assigning TCR associations to individual alleles difficult. In a later analysis, 16,951 TCR beta sequences were associated with specific HLA alleles at a false discovery rate of 0.05. A later analysis reported that several top co-occurrence clusters appeared linked to parvovirus B19, influenza, CMV and Epstein-Barr virus. According to the authors, the approach could potentially be generalized to other disease states and immunological phenotypes. A further reported finding was that TCR beta sequences accurately predicted the HLA-A and HLA-B alleles for most subjects in the first cohort. Because HLA typing was missing for some donors at each locus, association tests included only the typed subset. Some IMGT-functional V segments, including TRBV6-2 and TRBV6-3, could not be distinguished by the 87-base-pair reads and were therefore excluded. In an earlier analysis of 450 to 750 of the donors, most TCR beta V segments appeared in productive rearrangements about 87% or about 30% of the time, broadly matching IMGT annotations. A later analysis found that most CMV-associated TCR beta chains appeared HLA-restricted, with HLA associations seemingly driven largely by CMV exposure. In a later genetic analysis, a missense DCLRE1C variant was associated with V-gene and J-gene trimming of TCR beta chains, and the association was replicated in an independent cohort. The cohort was sequenced for TCR beta chains only, and without alpha or paired-chain data the features that could be detected were limited. A cluster of highly shared sequence variants was judged likely to represent a technical artifact of the sequencing pipeline. In a later analysis, HLA-associated TCR beta chains were found to be more clonally expanded and to have lower generation probabilities than equally common non-associated chains. Presence/absence analyses assumed roughly uniform sequencing depth across donors, an assumption that may not hold. While some public TCRs were present in many individuals, most TCR sequences turned up only very rarely across donors. Linkage disequilibrium might explain the correlated functional status among segregating V segments, but an unknown experimental factor could not be ruled out.

The method was the immunoSEQ multiplex PCR assay. For the multiplex PCR, a mixture combining 60 forward primers for TCR Vbeta segments and 13 reverse primers for TCR Jbeta segments was used. The CDR3 region of rearranged TCR beta genes was amplified from genomic DNA with a multiplex PCR assay. Amplified TCR beta libraries were sequenced as 87-base-pair reads on the Illumina HiSeq System. Per the authors' processing: In a later analysis, tens of millions of unique TCR beta chains were counted across the approximately 640 repertoires, and roughly 11 million of these chains were shared by at least two donors. Raw reads were error-corrected and collapsed into unique sequences by a nearest-neighbor algorithm in which closely related sequences were merged to remove PCR and sequencing errors. Alignment of CDR3 sequences to IMGT reference sequences was used to assign V, D and J gene segments. For a sequence to be retained, a match of at least six nucleotides was required to both a V gene segment and a J gene segment. Rearrangements were called productive when the CDR3 lacked stop codons and stayed in frame with V and J; all others were non-productive. Following IMGT convention, CDR3 was defined as the stretch from the second conserved V-encoded cysteine to the conserved J-encoded phenylalanine. The earlier analysis of about 620 of the donors excluded sequences that lacked an unambiguous match to a single V gene segment. In an earlier analysis of 450 to 750 of the donors, a V segment was called functional when productive rearrangements were above 56.7%, and segregating when the standard deviation between donors exceeded 5%. A statistical classification framework was built to diagnose cytomegalovirus status from the catalog of TCR beta chain sequences. V and J gene assignment, in a later analysis, came from comparing TCR nucleotide sequences with IMGT/GENE-DB human TR gene sequences. Using the TCRdist pipeline, a later analysis assigned CDR3 sequences along with most-parsimonious VDJ recombination scenarios. In a later analysis, every TCR beta chain was defined by the combination of its CDR3 amino acid sequence and its V-gene family, and reads without a unique V-gene family were dropped. As a way to deal with suspected cross-contamination and a sequencing artifact, a later analysis dropped 450 to 600 nucleotide sequences that were highly shared and had low generation probability. For each public chain, a later analysis derived a clonal expansion index from normalized ranks of inferred template counts within each repertoire. A later analysis computed generation probabilities with a VDJ recombination model fitted to out-of-frame rearrangements, and checked the results against IGoR. A later analysis scored TCR-TCR, TCR-HLA and TCR-CMV co-occurrence with hypergeometric tests, applying a repertoire-size bias correction to TCR pairs. To estimate false discovery rates, a later analysis permuted the HLA or CMV assignments 20 times. In a later analysis, co-occurring TCRs were grouped using DBSCAN, and TCRdist sequence similarity was added for clustering within HLA-allele-positive subsets. For co-occurrence clustering, repertoires with fewer than 30,000 or more than 120,000 public chains were excluded, along with five repertoires with anomalous nucleotide sharing. Here the immuneACCESS table is served through TCRdb, limited to in-frame sequences with V and J called. Missing clones are a known gap in these copies; in checked studies unresolved V genes cover under half, and the rest lacks a known reason. V and J calls and clone size are given by that table; D and trimming were obtained from the DNA. Across this sample there are 130,000 to 150,000 clones, with around 77% seen only once. The top ten hold 4% to 6% of the sample.

The sample taken for sequencing was PBMCs. This clonotype originated in a woman between 45 and 65 years old in good health and CMV-seronegative. The rearrangement combines TRBV5-4 with TRBJ2-5; TRBD2 matches 9 bases in the middle. The CDR3 loop reads CASSQDGGSGGKETQYF. The sequence in DNA is TGTGCCAGCAGCCAAGATGGGGGCAGCGGGGGGAAAGAGACCCAGTACTTC.